The clone carrying this TCR beta chain was counted ten times or more. Molecular barcoded adaptors covering alpha/delta and beta/gamma chains were used on approximately 400 ng RNA. MiXCR, run by TCRdb on the reads, gives a single entry per CDR3 protein. In the table there are tens of thousands of distinct CDR3 sequences, about a fifth of which are singletons. This specimen comes from a study of read filtering for tumor transcriptome and immune sequencing. Study information: R-ISS stage counts were fewer than ten for I, about 16 for II, 6 or 7 for III.

The CDR3 runs 15 residues. Between the trimmed V and J ends, which lost 2 bases and 4 bases, there was a span of 13 bases. CDR1 is MDHEN and CDR2 is SYDVKM in the germline V gene. The receptor comes from a donor at least 40 years old with multiple myeloma. The chain carries TRBV28 and TRBJ2-3; D unresolved. The specimen sequenced was a population of CD138-negative cells sorted from bone marrow. CDR3 amino acids: CASSLRADASDTQYF. The CDR3 region has the DNA TGTGCCAGCAGTTTAAGGGCCGACGCATCAGATACGCAGTATTTT.